One and the same sample provided the 2 T cell receptor beta chains below, sequenced in a study of T cells expressing NK-cell markers. One entry per CDR3 protein, without DNA, is what TCRdb gives after re-calling the 5' RACE reads. The record lists about 540,000 distinct CDR3 sequences, of which the ten most abundant hold under 4.5%. Sequenced material: blood T cells: a sorted CD56 or NKG2C T cell subset, CD4+ or CD8+ T cells, or bulk PBMC T cells (not recorded which). The receptors originated from a man between 18 and 29 years old in good health.

This chain joins TRBV7-9 and TRBJ2-3; lacking DNA, the TRBD2 call made by TCRdb goes unchecked. The CDR3 spans 16 residues. CDR1 is SEHNR, CDR2 FQNEAQ, per germline (reference sequence). The CDR3 loop is CASSLDGGASTDTQYF. The full variable domain, with the rest looked up from reference TRBV7-9 and TRBJ2-3, is DTGVSQNPRHKITKRGQNVTFRCDPISEHNRLYWYRQTLGQGPEFLTYFQNEAQLEKSRLLSDRFSAERPKGSFSTLEIQRTEQGDSAMYLCASSLDGGASTDTQYFGPGTRLTVL.

The J gene is TRBJ2-2, the V gene TRBV12-3 or TRBV12-4; the TCRdb call, TRBD2, lacks DNA for checking. This CDR3 comprises 14 residues. This CDR3 is CASSFGRGTGELFF.